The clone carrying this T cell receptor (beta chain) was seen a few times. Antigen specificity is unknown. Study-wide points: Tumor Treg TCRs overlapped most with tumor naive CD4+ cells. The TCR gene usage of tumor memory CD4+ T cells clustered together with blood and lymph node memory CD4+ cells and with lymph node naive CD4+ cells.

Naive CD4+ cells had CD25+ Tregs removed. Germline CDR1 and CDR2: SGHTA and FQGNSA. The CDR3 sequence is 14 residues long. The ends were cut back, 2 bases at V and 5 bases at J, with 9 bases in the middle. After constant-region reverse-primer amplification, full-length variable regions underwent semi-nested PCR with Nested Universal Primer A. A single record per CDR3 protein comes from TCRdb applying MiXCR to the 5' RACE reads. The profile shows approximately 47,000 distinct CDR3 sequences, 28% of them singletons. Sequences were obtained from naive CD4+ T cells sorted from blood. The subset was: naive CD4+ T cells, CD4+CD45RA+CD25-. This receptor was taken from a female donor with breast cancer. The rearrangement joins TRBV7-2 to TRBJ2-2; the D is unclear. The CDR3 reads CASSLLKGTGELFF. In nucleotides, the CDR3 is TGTGCCAGCAGCTTACTAAAAGGGACCGGGGAGCTGTTTTTT.